Listed below are T cell receptor beta chains from one sample, sequenced in a study of beta chain features in type 1 diabetes. Method: immunoSEQ multiplex PCR; TCRdb's copy keeps in-frame clones and lacks some. The sample includes some 240,000 clones, about a sixth of them seen just once. Sequencing input: naive CD4+ T cells from blood. Receptors were obtained from a man under 40 with type 1 diabetes. The CDR3 runs from the conserved cysteine through the conserved F or W. A D gene is named only where the DNA matches it firmly. Some rows have no size entry. The others give once, few or many, or a class for an expanded clone.

d_gene | abundance | j_gene | v_gene | CDR3nt | CDR3aa
NA | NA | TRBJ2-2 | TRBV25-1 | TGTGCCAGCAGTGAAGCGGTCGTGACCACCGGGGAGCTGTTTTTT | CASSEAVVTTGELFF
NA | few | TRBJ2-1 | TRBV7-9 | TGTGCCAGCAGCTTAGTTCTGGACCCTCAGGGCAATGAGCAGTTCTTC | CASSLVLDPQGNEQFF
NA | few | TRBJ1-2 | TRBV29-1 | TGCAGCGTCGAACCTGGGACTTCGGCTGGGTATGGCTACACCTTC | CSVEPGTSAGYGYTF
NA | NA | TRBJ2-6 | TRBV7-9 | TGTGCCAGCAGAAACAGGTCGTCGGGGGCCAACGTCCTGACTTTC | CASRNRSSGANVLTF
NA | NA | TRBJ1-2 | TRBV7-2 | TGTGCCAGCAGCTGGGGGGACTATGGCTACACCTTC | CASSWGDYGYTF
NA | NA | TRBJ1-1 | TRBV30 | TGTGCCTGGAGTGTAGGGAGAAACACTGAAGCTTTCTTT | CAWSVGRNTEAFF
NA | NA | TRBJ2-2 | TRBV9 | TGTGCCAGCAGCGTCAACCAAAACACCGGGGAGCTGTTTTTT | CASSVNQNTGELFF
TRBD1 | NA | TRBJ2-2 | TRBV29-1 | TGCAGCGTTGCTCCAGGGGGCGGCGAGCTGTTTTTT | CSVAPGGGELFF
NA | NA | TRBJ2-7 | TRBV5-1 | TGCGCCAGCAGCTTGGAGGGCGAGGTCTCCTACGAGCAGTACTTC | CASSLEGEVSYEQYF
TRBD1 | few | TRBJ2-1 | TRBV4-1 | TGCGCCAGCAGCCAGGACGGACAGGTCTCCTACAATGAGCAGTTCTTC | CASSQDGQVSYNEQFF
NA | NA | TRBJ2-3 | TRBV7-9 | TGTGCCAGCAGCCCCATCTTAGGACAAGCCTCAGATACGCAGTATTTT | CASSPILGQASDTQYF
NA | NA | TRBJ2-1 | TRBV2 | TGTGCCAGCAGCGGAACGGGATCTTCCGATGAGCAGTTCTTC | CASSGTGSSDEQFF
TRBD1 | NA | TRBJ1-1 | TRBV30 | TGTGCCTGGAGTCGACAGGGAGGGGTAGCTTTCTTT | CAWSRQGGVAFF
TRBD2 | few | TRBJ2-1 | TRBV7-2 | TGTGCCAGCAGCTCTTTAGCGGGGAATGGGAAATACAATGAGCAGTTCTTC | CASSSLAGNGKYNEQFF
NA | NA | TRBJ2-7 | TRBV25-1 | TGTGCCAGCAGTGAATGGGACACCCTCGGCGAGCAGTACTTC | CASSEWDTLGEQYF